This T cell receptor beta chain was profiled in a study of cytomegalovirus exposure and HLA in healthy donors (TCRdb year 2017). For context, the study as a whole: A later analysis indicated that the 90 to 150 validation repertoires were generated on the platform also employed for the 720 or so repertoires of the first cohort. The study was designed to test whether signatures of past pathogen exposure could be identified by cataloging public T cell receptors. A separate validation cohort of roughly 120 different subjects was used in addition to the roughly 620-subject first cohort. The study combined high-throughput TCR immunosequencing, statistical association of individual TCRs with disease status, and machine learning to predict cytomegalovirus infection status. Results the study describes overall, beyond this receptor: A few of the identified cytomegalovirus-associated TCR beta chains were confirmed in vitro to be specific for cytomegalovirus antigens. A later analysis lacked HLA typing for the validation cohort, so it scored co-occurrence in that cohort across all 110 or so repertoires. The study listed 170 or so TCR beta chains as associated with cytomegalovirus. Across donors, most TCR sequences were observed very rarely, whereas some public TCRs were present in many individuals. The classifier was reported to diagnose cytomegalovirus status with high specificity and sensitivity in both the original cohort and the validation cohort. The authors suggested that the approach could potentially be generalized to other disease states and immunological phenotypes. A later analysis found that TCRs clustered in the first cohort also tended to co-occur in the 120 validation repertoires, with 94% of cluster scores above 0.

Libraries were made using the immunoSEQ multiplex PCR assay. The source study handled its data this way. A statistical classification framework was developed to diagnose cytomegalovirus status using the catalog of TCR beta chain sequences. This immuneACCESS table, as held by TCRdb, lists in-frame sequences with V and J called but not all clones. Of the missing ones, under half trace to an unresolved V gene in checked studies; the others have no known cause. The V and J calls and clone size were taken over from that table, and D and trimming were inferred from the DNA. This sample gives roughly 130,000 clones in total; 89% of them show up just once. In total, the top ten clones hold approximately 10% of the sample. Separate from the approximately 730-subject first cohort, the validation cohort of about 120 subjects was the group to which the donors belonged. Notes on this clone: No antigen is known for it. Per-base quality was not reported, and no clone a single base away is much larger than it.

Trimming takes 2 bases off V and 3 bases off J; junction bases not matched to a gene: 6. Spanning cysteine to phenylalanine, the CDR3 consists of 15 amino acids. Only the CDR3 region is kept as DNA, spanning 45 bases read in frame from base 1. The germline V gene provides CDR1 MNHNS and CDR2 SASEGT. The rearranged chain carries TRBV6-1 and TRBJ1-2; the central 7 bases match TRBD1. The TCR sequence derives from a young woman in good health and CMV-seropositive. Sequencing was done on a sample of PBMCs. The CDR3 region reads CASSEMGTVYYGYTF. The DNA is as follows: TGTGCCAGCAGTGAAATGGGGACAGTCTACTATGGCTACACCTTC.